This T cell receptor beta chain derives from a study of immune cell composition in non-small cell lung cancer. General study results and limits: Clones >0.5% enriched in tumour were rarer in adenocarcinoma (around 35%) than squamous (around 75%). Tumour-reactive clones were not shown to match dominant in vivo tumour clones.

Concerning this clone: Its antigen is not identified.

Only in-frame clones appear in the TCRdb table, and some are missing; sequencing was by immunoSEQ multiplex PCR. The sample has approximately 2,000 clones, approximately 80% seen once. The V and J ends lost 7 bases and 0 bases respectively, with 13 bases between them. CDR3 length: 14 amino acids. Germline assignment: CDR1 SGHRS and CDR2 YFSETQ. This clonotype originated in a human donor with non-small cell lung cancer. The source material was lung tumor tissue. V is TRBV5-1 and J is TRBJ1-1; TRBD1 is a possible D gene (6 bases). In nucleotides, the CDR3 is TGCGCCAGCTTCCGGGACACCCTGAACACTGAAGCTTTCTTT. It is translated as CASFRDTLNTEAFF.